A single TCR beta chain is shown here with its context. This sample is part of a study of T cell changes during pregnancy in multiple sclerosis. Produced via immunoSEQ multiplex PCR; TCRdb's table is partial and in-frame only. The data hold about 28,000 clones, with just over 90% observed a single time. The trim removed 4 bases at V and 8 bases at J, leaving 6 bases unmatched. Germline V CDR1 and CDR2: SGHRS, YFSETQ. The CDR3 sequence is 14 residues long. Sequenced material: CD4+ T cells from peripheral blood mononuclear cells, taken after pregnancy. The rearrangement links TRBV5-1 to TRBJ1-4, with TRBD1 identical over 9 bases. This sequence originates from a female donor with multiple sclerosis, enrolled in a pregnancy study. The CDR3 region has the DNA TGCGCCAGCAGCGGGGGACAGGGTTGGGAAAAACTGTTTTTT. Translation gives CASSGGQGWEKLFF.